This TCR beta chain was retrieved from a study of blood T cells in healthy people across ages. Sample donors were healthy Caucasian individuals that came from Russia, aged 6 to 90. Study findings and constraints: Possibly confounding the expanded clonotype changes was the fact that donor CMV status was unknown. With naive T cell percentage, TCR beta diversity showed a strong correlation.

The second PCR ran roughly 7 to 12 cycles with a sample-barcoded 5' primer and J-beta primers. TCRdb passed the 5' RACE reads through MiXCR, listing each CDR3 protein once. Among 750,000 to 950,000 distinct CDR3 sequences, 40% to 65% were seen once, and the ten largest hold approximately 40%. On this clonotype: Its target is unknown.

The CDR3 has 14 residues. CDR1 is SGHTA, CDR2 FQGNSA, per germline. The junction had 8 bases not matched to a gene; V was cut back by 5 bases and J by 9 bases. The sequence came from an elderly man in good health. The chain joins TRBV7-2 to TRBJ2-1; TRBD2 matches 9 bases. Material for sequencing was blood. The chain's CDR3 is CASSRGAGGCEQFF. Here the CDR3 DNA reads TGTGCCAGCAGCCGGGGAGCGGGAGGCTGTGAGCAGTTCTTC.